These T cell receptor beta chains were read from a single sample in a study. TCRdb reprocessed the RT-PCR reads via MiXCR and lists one record per CDR3 protein. This table has about 700,000 distinct CDR3 sequences, around 14% appearing once. The sample consisted of memory CD4+ T cells from blood. These TCRs come from a female donor in good health, serving as a healthy control. CDR3s include the opening cysteine and the closing phenylalanine or tryptophan. Fields, in order: clone size, V gene, J gene, D gene, CDR3 DNA, CDR3 protein. A D gene is named only where the DNA matches it firmly. For some rows the clone size is stated as once, few or many, or as a class when expanded; others skip it.

>many|TRBV4-3|TRBJ2-1|.
TGCGCCAGCAGCCAAGTTGGAGGAACAAATGAGCAGTTCTTC
CASSQVGGTNEQFF
>.|TRBV4-1|TRBJ1-2|.
TGCGCCAGCAGCCAGTGGGGGTTGCGTGGTAACTATGGCTACACCTTC
CASSQWGLRGNYGYTF
>few|TRBV24-1|TRBJ2-1|TRBD2
TGTGCCACCAGTGATTTAGGGACTAGCGGAGGAAATGAGCAGTTCTTC
CATSDLGTSGGNEQFF
>.|TRBV20-1|TRBJ2-5|.
TGCAGTGCTGGAGGGGTAACACAAGAGACCCAGTACTTC
CSAGGVTQETQYF
>few|TRBV20-1|TRBJ1-4|.
TGCAGTGCTAGACCGGCGGCGAATGAAAAACTGTTTTTT
CSARPAANEKLFF
>few|TRBV20-1|TRBJ2-7|TRBD2
TGCAGTGCTAGAGATTCTAGCGGGAGGGCCTACGAGCAGTACTTC
CSARDSSGRAYEQYF
>many|TRBV20-1|TRBJ2-5|.
TGCAGTGCTAGAGCCGGGGGTGGGCTGGCACAAGAGACCCAGTACTTC
CSARAGGGLAQETQYF
>.|TRBV12-5|TRBJ1-1|.
TGTGCTAGTGGTTTGGTGGTGGGTCGGGGCTTTGTAACTGAAGCTTTCTTT
CASGLVVGRGFVTEAFF
>many|TRBV7-6|TRBJ2-3|TRBD2
TGTGCCAGCAGCTTAGCGCTTACTAGCGGGAGTGTAGATACGCAGTATTTT
CASSLALTSGSVDTQYF
>few|TRBV20-1|TRBJ2-2|.
TGCAGTGCTGGCAGGGGCACCGGGGAGCTGTTTTTT
CSAGRGTGELFF
>.|TRBV12-3/TRBV12-4|TRBJ1-6|.
TGTGCCAGCAGTTTGACTTCGAATTCACCCCTCCACTTT
CASSLTSNSPLHF
>many|TRBV12-3/TRBV12-4|TRBJ1-1|TRBD1
TGTGCCAGCATCGCCTCACAGGGGGTCGGGGACACTGAAGCTTTCTTT
CASIASQGVGDTEAFF
>.|TRBV10-3|TRBJ2-2|TRBD2
TGTGCCATCAGGGACTCTAGCGGGGGGAACACCGGGGAGCTGTTTTTT
CAIRDSSGGNTGELFF
>.|TRBV24-1|TRBJ2-5|.
TGTGCCACCAGTGACCCTCTCGCCAGGTACCAAGAGACCCAGTACTTC
CATSDPLARYQETQYF
>few|TRBV4-1|TRBJ2-7|TRBD2
TGCGCCAGCAGCCAAGAAGGAATGGCTAGCGGGAGCGAGCAGTACTTC
CASSQEGMASGSEQYF
>few|TRBV11-2|TRBJ2-5|.
TGTGCCAGCAGCCCAGGAGGGGGAGTGGCCCAGTACTTC
CASSPGGGVAQYF